A selection of T cell receptor beta chains follows, all from one sample in a study of T cell responses to AZD1222 COVID-19 vaccine. This table comes from immunoSEQ multiplex PCR, and its TCRdb copy is limited to in-frame clones, with some not included. The sample holds 80,000 to 90,000 clones; 70% to 90% are singletons and the top ten take around 4.5%. Here the sequenced sample was peripheral blood, taken on day 0 of MenACWY control vaccination. All receptors derive from an adult in good health. CDR3s include the opening cysteine and the closing phenylalanine or tryptophan. Fields, in order: D gene, J gene, V gene, clone size, CDR3 DNA, CDR3 protein. D genes are given only for firm matches. Clone size is given for some rows only: seen once, a few or many times, or a class if the clone is expanded.

D gene: TRBD2
J gene: TRBJ2-1
V gene: TRBV3-1/TRBV3-2
clone size: NA
CDR3 DNA: TGTGCCAGCCGACAACTTAGCGGGGGGGATTTGGAGCAGTTCTTC
CDR3 protein: CASRQLSGGDLEQFF

D gene: NA
J gene: TRBJ2-4
V gene: TRBV5-8
clone size: NA
CDR3 DNA: TGTGCCAGCAGCCTACCGTCGGGTCGAATTCAGTACTTC
CDR3 protein: CASSLPSGRIQYF

D gene: TRBD2
J gene: TRBJ2-1
V gene: TRBV12-5
clone size: once
CDR3 DNA: TGTGCTAGTGGTCCTGGACTAGCGCCCAATGAGCAGTTCTTC
CDR3 protein: CASGPGLAPNEQFF

D gene: NA
J gene: TRBJ1-2
V gene: TRBV7-9
clone size: once
CDR3 DNA: TGTGCCAGCAGCCGGGGGGATGGCTACACCTTC
CDR3 protein: CASSRGDGYTF

D gene: TRBD1
J gene: TRBJ2-7
V gene: TRBV5-6
clone size: once
CDR3 DNA: TGTGCCAGCAGCTCCACAGGGGACGAGCAGTACTTC
CDR3 protein: CASSSTGDEQYF

D gene: TRBD1
J gene: TRBJ2-5
V gene: TRBV27
clone size: NA
CDR3 DNA: TGTGCCAGCAGCCACGACAGGGCCACATGGGGGGAGACCCAGTACTTC
CDR3 protein: CASSHDRATWGETQYF

D gene: NA
J gene: TRBJ2-3
V gene: TRBV5-1
clone size: NA
CDR3 DNA: TGCGCCAGCAGCCCCGACACAGGGAACCCAGATACGCAGTATTTT
CDR3 protein: CASSPDTGNPDTQYF

D gene: NA
J gene: TRBJ2-1
V gene: TRBV3-1/TRBV3-2
clone size: NA
CDR3 DNA: TGTGCCAGCAGCCGAGTCGAGAGTGAGCAGTTCTTC
CDR3 protein: CASSRVESEQFF

D gene: NA
J gene: TRBJ1-5
V gene: TRBV28
clone size: NA
CDR3 DNA: TGTGCCAGCAGCCCCCAACGGCTTTCCAATCAGCCCCAGCATTTT
CDR3 protein: CASSPQRLSNQPQHF

D gene: TRBD1
J gene: TRBJ1-1
V gene: TRBV29-1
clone size: once
CDR3 DNA: TGCAGCGTTGAGGGTCTCCGGACAGGAGCCCTGAACACTGAAGCTTTCTTT
CDR3 protein: CSVEGLRTGALNTEAFF

D gene: TRBD2
J gene: TRBJ2-1
V gene: TRBV5-5
clone size: NA
CDR3 DNA: TGTGCCAGCAGCTCTGGTGGGAGGGAAAATGAGCAGTTCTTC
CDR3 protein: CASSSGGRENEQFF

D gene: NA
J gene: TRBJ2-3
V gene: TRBV7-9
clone size: NA
CDR3 DNA: TGTGCCAGCAGCTTAGGTTGGGACTCCTATAGCACAGATACGCAGTATTTT
CDR3 protein: CASSLGWDSYSTDTQYF

D gene: NA
J gene: TRBJ1-3
V gene: TRBV7-8
clone size: NA
CDR3 DNA: TGTGCCAGCAGCTCGGTGGGGGGGACCTCTGGAAACACCATATATTTT
CDR3 protein: CASSSVGGTSGNTIYF

D gene: TRBD1
J gene: TRBJ2-2
V gene: TRBV6-6
clone size: NA
CDR3 DNA: TGTGCCAGCCTGATGACAGGGGGTGGCACCGGGGAGCTGTTTTTT
CDR3 protein: CASLMTGGGTGELFF

D gene: NA
J gene: TRBJ1-1
V gene: TRBV7-3
clone size: NA
CDR3 DNA: TGTGCCAGCAGACCGCCCTGGGGCACTGAAGCTTTCTTT
CDR3 protein: CASRPPWGTEAFF

D gene: NA
J gene: TRBJ1-4
V gene: TRBV2
clone size: NA
CDR3 DNA: TGTGCCAGCAGTGAAAGGCTTGCAACTAATGAAAAACTGTTTTTT
CDR3 protein: CASSERLATNEKLFF

D gene: NA
J gene: TRBJ2-5
V gene: TRBV18
clone size: NA
CDR3 DNA: TGTGCCAGCTCACCAGAGGACGGAGGGTACCAAGAGACCCAGTACTTC
CDR3 protein: CASSPEDGGYQETQYF